The 17 T cell receptor beta chains below all came from one sample that was sequenced in a study of blood T cell repertoires in COVID-19 (TCRdb year 2020). Library creation used the immunoSEQ multiplex PCR assay. TCRdb limited this immuneACCESS table to in-frame rearrangements with V and J called. A share of clones is missing; checked studies link under half to unresolved V genes, and the rest is unexplained. Across this sample there are over 150,000 clones, with 89% seen only once. 1.9% of the sample lies in the top ten. Sequencing input: peripheral blood. All receptors come from a man between 18 and 29 years old who had recovered from COVID-19.

The chain has TRBV5-6 and TRBJ2-5, with D uncertain. Per the germline V gene, CDR1 is SGHDT and CDR2 is YYEEEE. CDR3 length: 15 amino acids. Deletions cut 6 bases from V and 2 bases from J, with 17 bases between. In DNA form, the CDR3 reads TGTGCCAGCAATTCCTATGAGGTTTTACAAGAGACCCAGTACTTC. The encoded protein is CASNSYEVLQETQYF.

This chain connects TRBV7-2 to TRBJ2-2; tentative D call: TRBD1 (6 bases). Trimming removed 5 bases from V and 2 bases from J, with 9 bases in between. Germline CDR1 SGHTA, CDR2 FQGNSA. The CDR3 is 14 amino acids. In DNA, the CDR3 is TGTGCCAGCAGCCCGGGACAAAACACCGGGGAGCTGTTTTTT. Translated: CASSPGQNTGELFF.

Remarks on this clone: Other DNA sequences in this sample translate to the same CDR3. This sequence joins TRBV19 and TRBJ2-7, with a possible D match to TRBD1 (5 bases). Trimming removed 2 bases from V and 0 bases from J, with 5 bases in between. The CDR3 is made up of 13 amino acids. CDR1 is LNHDA and CDR2 is SQIVND in the germline V gene (reference sequence). CDR3 amino acids: CASSITGSYEQYF. DNA of the CDR3: TGTGCCAGTAGTATAACAGGCTCCTACGAGCAGTACTTC.

This chain links TRBV11-3 with TRBJ2-2; possibly TRBD1 for D (6 bases). The V end was cut by 5 bases, the J end by 2 bases, with 12 bases between. CDR1 and CDR2 from the germline V gene are SGHNT and YENEEA. The CDR3 is made up of 15 amino acids. For the CDR3, the DNA is TGTGCCAGCAGCCGGACAGCCACTAACACCGGGGAGCTGTTTTTT. It encodes CASSRTATNTGELFF.

This clone appeared a few times. This sequence joins TRBV7-9 and TRBJ2-7; 9 bases fit TRBD2. V shed 4 bases and J 9 bases; nucleotides not matched to a gene: 10. This CDR3 has 14 amino acids. Germline CDR1 SEHNR, CDR2 FQNEAQ (reference sequence). This CDR3 reads CASSSVAGVQVQYF. The DNA of the CDR3 is TGTGCCAGCAGCTCCGTAGCGGGGGTGCAAGTGCAGTACTTC.

This chain links TRBV5-8 with TRBJ1-6; D call uncertain. Germline CDR1 SGHTS, CDR2 YDEGEE. This CDR3 has 14 residues. V lost 3 bases to trimming and J lost 12 bases, with 16 bases between them. DNA of the CDR3: TGTGCCAGCAGCTGGGTGCGGGTCGAACTACCCCTCCACTTT. This encodes CASSWVRVELPLHF. The variable domain in full, completed from reference TRBV5-8 and TRBJ1-6, reads EAGVTQSPTHLIKTRGQQATLRCSPISGHTSVYWYQQALGLGLQFLLWYDEGEERNRGNFPPRFSGRQFPNYSSELNVNALELEDSALYLCASSWVRVELPLHFGNGTRLTVT.

V is TRBV4-1 and J is TRBJ2-6; TRBD1 aligns across 9 bases. Germline CDR1 MGHRA, CDR2 YSYEKL. The V segment lost 1 base and the J segment 1 base; nucleotides outside the gene matches: 8. The CDR3 length is 19 residues. The CDR3 DNA sequence: TGCGCCAGCAGCCAAGTTGGGGGGACAGGGAGATCTGGGGCCAACGTCCTGACTTTC. It yields the protein CASSQVGGTGRSGANVLTF.

The table lists this clone with a count of one. This rearrangement joins TRBV7-9 to TRBJ2-2, with 9 bases fitting TRBD1. V was clipped by 3 bases and J by 3 bases; unmatched bases: 2. The CDR3 loop spans 15 amino acids. Looked up from germline, CDR1 is SEHNR and CDR2 is FQNEAQ (reference sequence). Here the CDR3 reads CASSLDRGYTGELFF. The DNA for the CDR3 is TGTGCCAGCAGCTTGGACAGGGGATACACCGGGGAGCTGTTTTTT.

This clone was detected a few times. V is TRBV10-3 and J is TRBJ2-1; the match to TRBD2 covers 11 bases. This CDR3 comprises 18 residues. With 2 bases clipped from V and 1 base from J, the junction kept 7 bases outside the gene matches. Germline CDR1 ENHRY, CDR2 SYGVKD. In DNA, the CDR3 is TGTGCCATCAGTGAGAGCCTTAGCGGGAGGGGTTCCTACAATGAGCAGTTCTTC. This sequence encodes CAISESLSGRGSYNEQFF.

This clone showed up just a few times. The CDR3 bases are TGCGCCAGCGCCCCAACAGGGGGCCCCGGGGAGCTGTTTTTT. Its protein product is CASAPTGGPGELFF. J is TRBJ2-2 and V is TRBV5-1; 9 positions agree with TRBD1. Trimming cost V 7 bases and J 6 bases; bases outside gene matches: 7. Germline V gene lookup returns CDR1 SGHRS and CDR2 YFSETQ. The CDR3 extends over 14 amino acids.

This clone was observed a handful of times. This chain links TRBV3-1 (or the pseudogene TRBV3-2) with TRBJ1-2; unclear D gene. Germline loops: CDR1 LGHDT, CDR2 YNNKEL (reference sequence). V was cut by 1 base and J by 3 bases, with 9 bases left in between. The CDR3 length is 14 residues. DNA for the CDR3: TGTGCCAGCAGCCAAGTTCGGGGATACTATGGCTACACCTTC. Translating gives CASSQVRGYYGYTF.

The chain joins TRBV7-2 to TRBJ1-2; 7 nucleotides agree with TRBD1. The CDR3 loop spans 15 amino acids. J gave up 4 bases and V 5 bases, and 10 bases lay outside the gene matches. Per germline, CDR1 SGHTA and CDR2 FQGNSA. CDR3 in DNA: TGTGCCAGCAGCCGGAATCGACAGGGCACCTATGGCTACACCTTC. Protein: CASSRNRQGTYGYTF. Full variable domain (missing parts from reference TRBV7-2 and TRBJ1-2): GAGVSQSPSNKVTEKGKDVELRCDPISGHTALYWYRQSLGQGLEFLIYFQGNSAPDKSGLPSDRFSAERTGGSVSTLTIQRTQQEDSAVYLCASSRNRQGTYGYTFGSGTRLTVV.

The V gene is TRBV9, the J gene TRBJ1-1, with 12 bases that match TRBD1. CDR1 is SGDLS and CDR2 is YYNGEE in the germline V gene. Trimming cost V 2 bases and J 3 bases; bases outside gene matches: 5. The CDR3 contains 16 residues. The CDR3 bases are TGTGCCAGCAGCGTGGGACAGGGGGCAGGGGACACTGAAGCTTTCTTT. Protein sequence: CASSVGQGAGDTEAFF.

V and J are TRBV5-1 and TRBJ2-7; D not certain. The CDR3 length is 14 residues. Germline CDR1 is SGHRS and CDR2 is YFSETQ. Trimming took off 0 bases at V and 2 bases at J, with 9 bases between the two ends. The DNA for the CDR3 is TGCGCCAGCAGCTTGGCTCGTCAGACCTACGAGCAGTACTTC. It specifies CASSLARQTYEQYF.

The chain uses TRBV15 and TRBJ2-3; 8 nucleotides match TRBD2. CDR1 is LNHNV, CDR2 YYDKDF, per germline (reference sequence). V was clipped by 1 base and J by 2 bases; unmatched bases: 5. This CDR3 has 16 amino acids. As DNA, the CDR3 is TGTGCCACCAGCAGAGTGGGAGCGGGAGTCACAGATACGCAGTATTTT. Its translation: CATSRVGAGVTDTQYF.

The rearrangement uses TRBV11-2 and TRBJ2-5; D uncertain. This CDR3 spans 14 amino acids. Trimming shortened V by 2 bases and J by 5 bases, and 12 bases separated the two germline ends. The germline CDR1 and CDR2 sequences are SGHAT and FQNNGV. The CDR3 bases are TGTGCCAGCAGCTTACCCGATTCCGGGGAGACCCAGTACTTC. Translating it yields CASSLPDSGETQYF.

The gene calls are TRBV15 and TRBJ2-7; tentative D call: TRBD2 (6 bases). The V end was cut by 3 bases, the J end by 0 bases, with 9 bases between. The CDR3 has 14 amino acids. The germline gives CDR1 LNHNV, CDR2 YYDKDF (reference sequence). The CDR3: CATSSSRDSYEQYF. The CDR3 DNA reads as TGTGCCACCAGCAGCTCGCGGGACTCCTACGAGCAGTACTTC.